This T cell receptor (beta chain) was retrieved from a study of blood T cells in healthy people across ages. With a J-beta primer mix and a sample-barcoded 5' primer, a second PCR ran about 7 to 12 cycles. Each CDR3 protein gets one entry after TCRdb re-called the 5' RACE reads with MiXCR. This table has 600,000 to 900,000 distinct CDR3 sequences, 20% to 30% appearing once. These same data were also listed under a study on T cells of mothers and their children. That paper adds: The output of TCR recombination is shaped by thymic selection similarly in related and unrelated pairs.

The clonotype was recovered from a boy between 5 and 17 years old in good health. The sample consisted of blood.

CDR3 amino acids: CASSYAAGTEAFF. DNA for the CDR3: TGTGCCAGCAGTTACGCGGCGGGGACTGAAGCTTTCTTT. The chain has TRBV6-2 or TRBV6-3 and TRBJ1-1; D is unresolved. The CDR3 sequence is 13 residues long. With 2 bases removed from V and 5 bases from J, the gap between germline ends came to 9 bases. Germline V gives CDR1 MNHEY, CDR2 SVGEGT.